The clone carrying this T cell receptor (beta chain) was recorded a few times. Its specificity is not known. The PCR had 60 Vbeta and 13 Jbeta primers. In the original analysis: The count from a later analysis was tens of millions of unique TCR beta chains, about 9.9 million of them shared. Assay used: immunoSEQ multiplex PCR; TCRdb lists only in-frame clones, some missing. V and J calls and clone size are as listed in that table; D and trimming were resolved from the DNA. The sample comprises 90,000 to 150,000 clones, around 80% of which are singletons, and 0.24% rests with the top ten. Germline V gene sequence: CDR1 MDHEN, CDR2 SYDVKM. This CDR3 comprises 15 residues. V lost 6 bases to trimming and J lost 11 bases, with 23 bases between them. This specimen comes from a study of cytomegalovirus exposure and HLA in healthy donors. Study observations and caveats: The study dropped some indistinguishable V segments, TRBV6-2 and TRBV6-3 among them.

The clonotype was recovered from a man aged 50 or older in good health and CMV-seronegative. Sequenced material: PBMCs. The chain couples TRBV28 to TRBJ1-5; no reliable D call. The CDR3 protein is CASSRRIGRDRAQHF. Written as DNA, the CDR3 is TGTGCCAGCAGCAGAAGAATCGGGCGGGATCGCGCCCAGCATTTT. The full variable domain, completed using reference TRBV28 and TRBJ1-5, is DVKVTQSSRYLVKRTGEKVFLECVQDMDHENMFWYRQDPGLGLRLIYFSYDVKMKEKGDIPEGYSVSREKKERFSLILESASTNQTSMYLCASSRRIGRDRAQHFGDGTRLSIL.